These 20 T cell receptor beta chains share one sample of origin, sequenced in a study of OX40 agonist ivuxolimab in advanced cancers. Here immunoSEQ multiplex PCR was the method, and the copy in TCRdb shows in-frame clones only, minus some. The data contain roughly 90,000 clones, around 90% of them singletons. Specimen: CD4+ or CD8+ T cells sorted from blood, collected in a trial of the OX40 agonist ivuxolimab. These receptors originate from an adult with an advanced solid tumor such as melanoma, head and neck, liver or kidney cancer.

This clone was detected once. The chain couples TRBV2 to TRBJ2-7; the match to TRBD1 covers 8 bases. The CDR3 has 15 amino acids. The V gene end was trimmed by 3 bases and the J gene end by 2 bases; junction bases not matched to a gene: 6. Germline values: CDR1 SNHLY, CDR2 FYNNEI. Here the CDR3 reads CASSEGTGLTYEQYF. In nucleotides, the CDR3 is TGTGCCAGCAGTGAGGGGACAGGCTTAACCTACGAGCAGTACTTC. The entire variable domain, with the rest obtained from reference TRBV2 and TRBJ2-7, is as follows: EPEVTQTPSHQVTQMGQEVILRCVPISNHLYFYWYRQILGQKVEFLVSFYNNEISEKSEIFDDQFSVERPDGSNFTLKIRSTKLEDSAMYFCASSEGTGLTYEQYFGPGTRLTVT.

J is TRBJ2-3 and V is TRBV27; TRBD2 agrees at 7 bases. Germline loops: CDR1 MNHEY, CDR2 SMNVEV (reference sequence). This CDR3 is 15 amino acids long. Germline trimming cut 4 bases from V and 0 bases from J; bases unmatched to any gene: 4. Here the CDR3 reads CASSWLAGSTDTQYF. CDR3 coding DNA: TGTGCCAGCAGTTGGTTAGCGGGTAGCACAGATACGCAGTATTTT.

This chain joins TRBV9 and TRBJ2-1; 8 nucleotides agree with TRBD2. This CDR3 has 15 residues. Germline V gene sequence: CDR1 SGDLS, CDR2 YYNGEE. With 4 bases clipped from V and 2 bases from J, the junction kept 5 bases outside the gene matches. The DNA for the CDR3 is TGTGCCAGCAGCAGAGCGGGAGCTGCCTACAATGAGCAGTTCTTC. As protein: CASSRAGAAYNEQFF.

Here the CDR3 reads CAWSVGVGTQYF. For the CDR3, the DNA is TGTGCCTGGAGTGTAGGGGTGGGTACGCAGTATTTT. This chain joins TRBV30 and TRBJ2-3; TRBD1 is a possible D gene (5 bases). Germline loops: CDR1 GTSNPN, CDR2 SVGIG (reference sequence). Trimming removed 0 bases at V and 8 bases at J, with 9 bases between. The CDR3 contains 12 residues.

The chain combines TRBV7-3 with TRBJ2-3; 10 positions agree with TRBD2. J was trimmed by 1 base and V by 5 bases; bases with no gene match: 3. The CDR3 has 15 amino acids. CDR1 and CDR2 (germline): SGHTA, FQGTGA. As DNA, the CDR3 is TGTGCCAGCAGCCCAGGGACTAGCGGCACAGATACGCAGTATTTT. It codes for CASSPGTSGTDTQYF.

This clone was detected once. The J gene is TRBJ2-1, the V gene TRBV4-1, with D perhaps TRBD2 (5 bases). Germline V CDR1 and CDR2: MGHRA, YSYEKL. CDR3 length equals 15 residues. Trimming stripped 2 bases from V and 4 bases from J, with 12 bases between. CDR3 residues: CASSQLGLLYNEQFF. In DNA, the CDR3 is TGCGCCAGCAGCCAACTAGGACTCCTATACAATGAGCAGTTCTTC.

The chain has TRBV5-1 and TRBJ2-7; D could derive from TRBD1 or TRBD2 (5 bases each). Trimming cost V 6 bases and J 2 bases, with 12 bases left between them. Germline V gene data show CDR1 as SGHRS and CDR2 as YFSETQ. This CDR3 region has 13 residues. CDR3 residues: CASTGDGPYEQYF. The CDR3 DNA reads as TGCGCCAGCACTGGGGACGGACCCTACGAGCAGTACTTC.

CDR3 sequence: CATLRENEQFF. CDR3 nucleotide sequence: TGTGCCACCTTAAGGGAGAATGAGCAGTTCTTC. The chain has TRBV6-5 and TRBJ2-1, with a tentative D call TRBD2 (5 bases). The germline gives CDR1 MNHEY, CDR2 SVGAGI. The CDR3 has 11 residues. V dropped 10 bases and J dropped 7 bases, with 11 bases sitting between them.

This sequence joins TRBV7-9 and TRBJ2-3; tentatively, D is TRBD1 (5 bases). V gave up 4 bases and J gave up 0 bases, with 17 bases separating them. Germline V gene sequence: CDR1 SEHNR, CDR2 FQNEAQ (reference sequence). This CDR3 spans 17 amino acids. In DNA, the CDR3 is TGTGCCAGCAGCTCGCGGCTTGGGGCTGCGAGCACAGATACGCAGTATTTT. Its translation: CASSSRLGAASTDTQYF. The complete variable domain, with remaining parts taken from reference TRBV7-9 and TRBJ2-3, reads DTGVSQNPRHKITKRGQNVTFRCDPISEHNRLYWYRQTLGQGPEFLTYFQNEAQLEKSRLLSDRFSAERPKGSFSTLEIQRTEQGDSAMYLCASSSRLGAASTDTQYFGPGTRLTVL.

The chain employs TRBV10-3 and TRBJ2-4; the D gene is possibly TRBD1 (5 bases). CDR3 length equals 17 residues. From germline, CDR1 is ENHRY and CDR2 SYGVKD. Trimming cost V 4 bases and J 0 bases, with 16 bases left between them. The CDR3 nucleotides are TGTGCCATCAGTGGGGGCCCGGGCGGCCAAGCCAAAAACATTCAGTACTTC. The encoded protein is CAISGGPGGQAKNIQYF.

The J gene is TRBJ2-1, the V gene TRBV30; 8 bases agree with TRBD1. The junction had 1 base not matched to a gene; V was cut back by 5 bases and J by 7 bases. This CDR3 has 11 amino acids. Germline V gene sequence: CDR1 GTSNPN, CDR2 SVGIG (reference sequence). The CDR3 bases are TGTGCCTGGGACAGGGGAAATGAGCAGTTCTTC. Translation: CAWDRGNEQFF.

The chain couples TRBV6-5 to TRBJ1-4; D may be TRBD1 (6 bases). The CDR3 runs to 16 residues. Trimming removed 0 bases from V and 4 bases from J, with 12 bases in between. Germline V gives CDR1 MNHEY, CDR2 SVGAGI. As DNA, the CDR3 is TGTGCCAGCAGTTACTCGAGGGCAGGGGTTAATGAAAAACTGTTTTTT. As protein: CASSYSRAGVNEKLFF.

V and J are TRBV9 and TRBJ2-4; perhaps TRBD1 as D (5 bases). The length of the CDR3 is 14 residues. The germline V gene encodes CDR1 SGDLS and CDR2 YYNGEE. V shed 0 bases and J shed 11 bases, with 15 bases lying between them. The CDR3 here is CASSVDGTLGLQYF. The CDR3 nucleotides are TGTGCCAGCAGCGTAGACGGAACCCTGGGGCTTCAGTACTTC.

The chain is built from TRBV9 and TRBJ1-3, with D unresolved. CDR3 length equals 15 residues. Trimming cost V 0 bases and J 2 bases, with 9 bases left between them. In germline, CDR1 is SGDLS, CDR2 YYNGEE. The CDR3 protein is CASSVGMGTGNTIYF. In DNA form, the CDR3 reads TGTGCCAGCAGCGTAGGTATGGGAACTGGAAACACCATATATTTT.

This clone was detected once. The CDR3 region is CAATGDNQPQHF. CDR3 coding DNA: TGTGCCGCTACAGGGGACAATCAGCCCCAGCATTTT. The gene calls are TRBV30 and TRBJ1-5; 7 nucleotides match TRBD1. The CDR3 covers 12 residues. V lost 8 bases to trimming and J lost 3 bases; unmatched junction nucleotides: 4. CDR1 and CDR2 from the germline V gene are GTSNPN and SVGIG (reference sequence).

On this clone: One end of the junction does not line up with germline, which may come from a read error. The chain combines TRBV6-6 with TRBJ2-5; 13 bases are a match to TRBD2. Per germline, CDR1 MNHNY and CDR2 SVGAGI (reference sequence). The CDR3 has 11 residues. CDR3 sequence (DNA): TGTGCCAGCAGTCCTGGGACTAGCGGGAACTTC. It specifies CASSPGTSGNF.

About this clone: This probably arose from a read error, given a far larger clone one base away. The J gene is TRBJ2-2, the V gene TRBV4-2; 8 nucleotides match TRBD1. CDR1 LGHNA and CDR2 YNFKEQ come from the germline V gene. The trim removed 2 bases at V and 6 bases at J, leaving 8 bases unmatched. The CDR3 consists of 16 residues. The CDR3 reads CASSQFQGAIAGELFF. The CDR3 DNA sequence: TGTGCCAGCAGCCAATTTCAGGGGGCGATTGCCGGGGAGCTGTTTTTT.

The J gene is TRBJ1-1, the V gene TRBV5-1; D possibly corresponds to TRBD1 (5 bases). The CDR3 runs 15 residues. Germline CDR1 is SGHRS and CDR2 is YFSETQ. The V gene lost 0 bases and the J gene lost 4 bases, with 13 bases spanning the gap. The CDR3 DNA reads TGCGCCAGCAGCTTGGAGGGGCGGTACGGCACTGAAGCTTTCTTT. It is translated as CASSLEGRYGTEAFF.

The chain couples TRBV11-2 to TRBJ2-7; TRBD1 aligns across 10 bases. The CDR3 is 17 residues long. Germline CDR1 and CDR2: SGHAT and FQNNGV. V was pared by 1 base and J by 1 base, with 7 bases of the junction left unmatched. The CDR3 is CASSLVQPGQGSYEQYF. Here the CDR3 DNA reads TGTGCCAGCAGCTTAGTCCAACCGGGACAGGGGTCCTACGAGCAGTACTTC. The whole variable domain, remainder taken from reference TRBV11-2 and TRBJ2-7, is EAGVAQSPRYKIIEKRQSVAFWCNPISGHATLYWYQQILGQGPKLLIQFQNNGVVDDSQLPKDRFSAERLKGVDSTLKIQPAKLEDSAVYLCASSLVQPGQGSYEQYFGPGTRLTVT.

The rearrangement links TRBV6-5 to TRBJ2-7; TRBD1 agrees at 8 bases. The CDR3 length is 15 residues. Germline-derived CDR1 and CDR2 are MNHEY and SVGAGI. Germline trimming cut 4 bases from V and 3 bases from J; bases unmatched to any gene: 8. The CDR3 nucleotides are TGTGCCAGCAGTTGGCCGGGACAGGCCGACTACGAGCAGTACTTC. It yields the protein CASSWPGQADYEQYF.